Below, 32 T cell receptor beta chains from the same sample are listed, as sequenced in a study of regulatory T cells in long-lasting Graves disease. The time point was: newly diagnosed GD, antithyroid drugs for less than 3 months. Generation of the TCR library employed RNA extracted from PBMCs. Combining iRepertoire HTBI primers with Arm-PCR of CDR3 regions, the authors built TCR beta libraries. MiXCR was run by TCRdb on the multiplex PCR reads, yielding one entry per CDR3 protein. The sample shows about 610,000 distinct CDR3 sequences, 15% to 20% of them seen only once. These records were also assigned to another study, of T cells in Graves' hyperthyroidism and ophthalmopathy.

This material consisted of peripheral blood mononuclear cells (PBMCs), taken at new diagnosis, from a patient treated with antithyroid drugs. The source is a man aged 18 to 29 with Graves disease.

This clonotype was counted ten times or more. The rearrangement links TRBV3-1 to TRBJ1-5; D is undetermined. The V gene's germline CDR1 is LGHDT and CDR2 YNNKEL (reference sequence). Trimming left V 5 bases short and J 1 base short, with 9 bases between. CDR3 size: 14 residues. DNA of the CDR3: TGTGCCAGCAGCTCACGGGTGAGCAATCAGCCCCAGCATTTT. It translates to CASSSRVSNQPQHF.

V and J are TRBV20-1 and TRBJ2-5, with 10 positions matching TRBD2. CDR3 length equals 14 residues. The germline CDR1 and CDR2 sequences are DFQATT and SNEGSKA (reference sequence). Trimming removed 3 bases from V and 5 bases from J; junction bases left unmatched: 6. The CDR3: CSASSSGRGETQYF. DNA for the CDR3: TGCAGTGCTAGTTCCAGCGGGAGGGGCGAGACCCAGTACTTC.

The CDR3 DNA is TGCAGTGCTCTTTCCGGGACTTCGTACAATGAGCAGTACTTC. Protein sequence: CSALSGTSYNEQYF. The chain uses TRBV20-1 and TRBJ2-5, with D possibly TRBD2 on 6 matching bases. The V gene lost 5 bases and the J gene lost 11 bases, with 24 bases spanning the gap. Germline V gene lookup returns CDR1 DFQATT and CDR2 SNEGSKA (reference sequence). The CDR3 contains 14 residues.

This clonotype has only a few counts. The chain is built from TRBV12-5 and TRBJ1-3; the D is unclear. The CDR3 spans 16 residues. Trimming cost V 0 bases and J 0 bases, with 9 bases left between them. Germline loops: CDR1 LGHNT, CDR2 FRNRAP. This CDR3 reads CASGLVLGSSGNTIYF. The CDR3 DNA follows: TGTGCTAGTGGTTTGGTACTAGGATCCTCTGGAAACACCATATATTTT. Using reference TRBV12-5 and TRBJ1-3 for the parts outside the CDR3, the full variable domain is DARVTQTPRHKVTEMGQEVTMRCQPILGHNTVFWYRQTMMQGLELLAYFRNRAPLDDSGMPKDRFSAEMPDATLATLKIQPSEPRDSAVYFCASGLVLGSSGNTIYFGEGSWLTVV.

There are many counts of this clonotype. The chain carries TRBV27 and TRBJ2-7; 8 bases line up with TRBD1. The V gene end was trimmed by 5 bases and the J gene end by 0 bases; junction bases not matched to a gene: 18. The CDR3 contains 19 residues. CDR1 MNHEY and CDR2 SMNVEV come from the germline V gene (reference sequence). Written as DNA, the CDR3 is TGTGCCAGCAGTCTCTATGGTGTAGTTGGGACAGGTGTCTCCTACGAGCAGTACTTC. Protein sequence: CASSLYGVVGTGVSYEQYF.

This clonotype was counted ten times or more. The chain combines TRBV5-1 with TRBJ2-7, with 8 bases identical to TRBD2. Germline CDR1 is SGHRS and CDR2 is YFSETQ. The trim removed 7 bases at V and 1 base at J, leaving 7 bases unmatched. CDR3 length: 14 amino acids. CDR3 sequence reads: CASEGGRPSYEQYF. CDR3 bases: TGCGCCAGCGAGGGCGGGAGGCCTTCCTACGAGCAGTACTTC. Full variable domain (remainder filled in from reference TRBV5-1 and TRBJ2-7): KAGVTQTPRYLIKTRGQQVTLSCSPISGHRSVSWYQQTPGQGLQFLFEYFSETQRNKGNFPGRFSGRQFSNSRSEMNVSTLELGDSALYLCASEGGRPSYEQYFGPGTRLTVT.

The chain links TRBV7-3 to TRBJ2-1; D is unresolved. The CDR3 spans 15 residues. The germline V gene has CDR1 SGHTA and CDR2 FQGTGA. Trimming took 3 bases from V and 0 from J, leaving 9 bases between them. CDR3 nucleotide sequence: TGTGCCAGCAGCTTTGAACCGAGCTCCTACAATGAGCAGTTCTTC. Amino acid sequence: CASSFEPSSYNEQFF. The variable domain in full, with the rest retrieved from reference TRBV7-3 and TRBJ2-1, is GAGVSQTPSNKVTEKGKYVELRCDPISGHTALYWYRQSLGQGPEFLIYFQGTGAADDSGLPNDRFFAVRPEGSVSTLKIQRTERGDSAVYLCASSFEPSSYNEQFFGPGTRLTVL.

V gene TRBV27 combines with J gene TRBJ2-7; 7 positions match TRBD2. The germline CDR1 and CDR2 sequences are MNHEY and SMNVEV (reference sequence). The CDR3 is 14 residues long. V gave up 5 bases and J gave up 10 bases; unmatched junction bases: 14. The CDR3 loop reads CASSPKAGVVFQYF. The CDR3 DNA is TGTGCCAGCAGTCCTAAGGCGGGAGTAGTTTTCCAGTACTTC.

This rearrangement joins TRBV5-1 to TRBJ1-6, with D perhaps TRBD1 (5 bases). The germline V gene encodes CDR1 SGHRS and CDR2 YFSETQ. V was clipped by 6 bases and J by 8 bases, with 15 bases between them. CDR3 length: 14 amino acids. The CDR3 sequence: CASTDGGPYSPLHF. CDR3 sequence (DNA): TGCGCCAGCACCGACGGGGGACCCTATTCACCCCTCCACTTT.

The table lists this clonotype with a few counts. J is TRBJ2-7 and V is TRBV19, with 8 bases identical to TRBD1. The CDR3 contains 14 residues. Losses at the gene ends were 7 bases for V and 12 bases for J; bases not matched to a gene: 17. In germline, CDR1 is LNHDA, CDR2 SQIVND (reference sequence). CDR3 bases: TGTGCCAGTACCACGACGGGACAGGAGGACACGTGGTACTTC. Its translation is CASTTTGQEDTWYF.

This clonotype was observed a few times. The chain joins TRBV30 to TRBJ1-2; D gene uncertain. The CDR3 totals 11 residues. Germline CDR1 GTSNPN, CDR2 SVGIG (reference sequence). Trimming took off 2 bases at V and 5 bases at J, with 6 bases between the two ends. This CDR3 is CAWSNSYGYTF. CDR3 nucleotide sequence: TGTGCCTGGAGTAACTCGTATGGCTACACCTTC.

J is TRBJ1-4 and V is TRBV29-1; unclear D gene. Trimming took off 3 bases at V and 2 bases at J, with 10 bases between the two ends. Germline CDR1 is SQVTM and CDR2 is ANQGSEA. CDR3 length: 14 amino acids. For the CDR3, the DNA is TGCAGCGTTGATGAGCGGAGCACTAATGAAAAACTGTTTTTT. Its protein product is CSVDERSTNEKLFF.

This clonotype has a count of ten or more. The J gene is TRBJ2-3, the V gene TRBV18; the D is unclear. The V end was cut by 0 bases, the J end by 3 bases, with 7 bases between. This CDR3 is 14 amino acids long. Germline loops: CDR1 KGHSH, CDR2 LQKENI. In DNA form, the CDR3 reads TGTGCCAGCTCACCACCGACGGCGACAGATACGCAGTATTTT. It specifies CASSPPTATDTQYF.

Many counts were recorded for this clonotype. V gene TRBV7-3 combines with J gene TRBJ2-7; possibly TRBD2 for D (5 bases). V lost 6 bases and J lost 2, with 11 bases in between. CDR1 is SGHTA and CDR2 is FQGTGA in the germline V gene. The CDR3 extends over 13 amino acids. The CDR3 DNA sequence: TGTGCCAGCAGGGCCGGGAATACCTACGAGCAGTACTTC. Its protein product is CASRAGNTYEQYF.

This clonotype was recorded many times. V gene TRBV12-3 or TRBV12-4 combines with J gene TRBJ1-1; D remains unclear. V shed 8 bases and J shed 1 base, with 8 bases lying between them. The CDR3 runs 12 residues. CDR3 DNA: TGTGCCAGCGGCAAATCGAACACTGAAGCTTTCTTT. Protein product: CASGKSNTEAFF.

V usage is TRBV18 and J usage is TRBJ2-3, with 9 bases matching TRBD2. Germline V CDR1 and CDR2: KGHSH, LQKENI. Trimming cost V 6 bases and J 2 bases; bases outside gene matches: 9. The CDR3 runs to 16 residues. CDR3 residues: CASSEASGIVTDTQYF. CDR3 coding DNA: TGTGCCAGCTCGGAGGCTAGCGGGATCGTCACAGATACGCAGTATTTT. Together with reference TRBV18 and TRBJ2-3, the CDR3 gives the full variable domain: NAGVMQNPRHLVRRRGQEARLRCSPMKGHSHVYWYRQLPEEGLKFMVYLQKENIIDESGMPKERFSAEFPKEGPSILRIQQVVRGDSAAYFCASSEASGIVTDTQYFGPGTRLTVL.

This clonotype was counted ten times or more. The J gene is TRBJ2-2, the V gene TRBV11-2; no clear D gene. Germline assignment: CDR1 SGHAT and CDR2 FQNNGV. V was pared by 3 bases and J by 0 bases, with 8 bases between. The CDR3 has 15 amino acids. The CDR3 sequence is CASSFRVANTGELFF. In nucleotides, the CDR3 is TGTGCCAGCAGCTTCCGAGTAGCGAACACCGGGGAGCTGTTTTTT.

DNA of the CDR3: TGCAGTGCTAGTACTAGACTCCTAGGGTCCAAAAACATTCAGTACTTC. Protein product: CSASTRLLGSKNIQYF. The rearrangement joins TRBV20-1 to TRBJ2-4; the D gene is possibly TRBD2 (5 bases). Germline assignment: CDR1 DFQATT and CDR2 SNEGSKA (reference sequence). This CDR3 spans 16 amino acids. V shed 3 bases and J shed 2 bases, with 17 bases lying between them.

The V gene is TRBV12-3 or TRBV12-4, the J gene TRBJ1-5, with D unresolved. Trimming pared 4 bases from V and 3 bases from J, leaving 13 bases between. This CDR3 is 15 amino acids long. The CDR3 is CASSSMTEDNQPQHF. In DNA, the CDR3 is TGTGCCAGCAGTTCCATGACGGAAGACAATCAGCCCCAGCATTTT.

This clonotype was counted at least ten times. The rearrangement uses TRBV12-3 or TRBV12-4 and TRBJ1-4, with D tentatively TRBD1 (5 bases). CDR3 length equals 14 residues. The ends were cut back, 10 bases at V and 7 bases at J, with 19 bases in the middle. CDR3 residues: CATASPGLSEKLFF. As DNA, the CDR3 is TGTGCCACCGCATCCCCGGGACTGTCTGAAAAACTGTTTTTT.

This chain joins TRBV7-6 and TRBJ2-3; 7 nucleotides match TRBD1. The CDR3 sequence is 13 residues long. The V gene end was trimmed by 5 bases and the J gene end by 7 bases; junction bases not matched to a gene: 6. Germline V CDR1 and CDR2: SGHVS, FNYEAQ. The CDR3 protein is CASSPWDSNTQYF. The CDR3 region has the DNA TGTGCCAGCAGCCCCTGGGACAGTAATACGCAGTATTTT.

The chain is built from TRBV7-9 and TRBJ2-7; D uncertain. The V end was cut by 1 base, the J end by 7 bases, with 8 bases between. The CDR3 extends over 12 amino acids. From germline, CDR1 is SEHNR and CDR2 FQNEAQ (reference sequence). CDR3 residues: CASSLGILEQYF. DNA of the CDR3: TGTGCCAGCAGCTTAGGCATCCTGGAGCAGTACTTC.

This clonotype was recorded once. The rearrangement joins TRBV24-1 to TRBJ1-5, with TRBD1 matching over 7 bases. The CDR3 covers 14 residues. From germline, CDR1 is KGHDR and CDR2 SFDVKD. Trimming removed 3 bases from V and 6 bases from J; junction bases left unmatched: 4. The CDR3 protein is CATSDPTGFQPQHF. The CDR3 nucleotides read TGTGCCACCAGTGATCCGACAGGGTTTCAGCCCCAGCATTTT.

In its sample, this clonotype was seen many times. The chain joins TRBV7-9 to TRBJ2-1, with 7 bases identical to TRBD2. Germline loops: CDR1 SEHNR, CDR2 FQNEAQ (reference sequence). The V and J ends lost 5 bases and 5 bases, in that order; junction bases with no gene match: 3. The length of the CDR3 is 13 residues. The CDR3 DNA reads TGTGCCAGCAGCCCAGGGACTAACAATGAGCAGTTCTTC. This translates into CASSPGTNNEQFF. The variable domain in full, with the rest retrieved from reference TRBV7-9 and TRBJ2-1, is DTGVSQNPRHKITKRGQNVTFRCDPISEHNRLYWYRQTLGQGPEFLTYFQNEAQLEKSRLLSDRFSAERPKGSFSTLEIQRTEQGDSAMYLCASSPGTNNEQFFGPGTRLTVL.

In its sample, this clonotype was seen many times. The rearrangement uses TRBV28 and TRBJ2-3; D not resolved. The CDR3 totals 12 residues. Trimming stripped 3 bases from V and 6 bases from J, with 7 bases between. In germline, CDR1 is MDHEN, CDR2 SYDVKM. Here the CDR3 DNA reads TGTGCCAGCAGTTTCCCCACGGATACGCAGTATTTT. Its translation: CASSFPTDTQYF.

A remark on this clonotype: This may be a read error, as it is one base from a much larger clone. The J gene is TRBJ1-1, the V gene TRBV28; unclear D gene. The CDR3 is made up of 14 amino acids. Looked up from germline, CDR1 is MDHEN and CDR2 is SYDVKM. Here the CDR3 DNA reads TGTGCCAGCGGTTTAGCGTTTTTGAACACTGAAGCTTTCTTT. The encoded protein is CASGLAFLNTEAFF.

The J gene is TRBJ2-7, the V gene TRBV2, with TRBD1 matching 7 bases. There are 14 residues in the CDR3. V was pared by 7 bases and J by 2 bases, with 8 bases of the junction left unmatched. Per the germline V gene, CDR1 is SNHLY and CDR2 is FYNNEI. CDR3 loop: CASTQQGQPYEQYF. In nucleotides, the CDR3 is TGTGCCAGCACCCAACAGGGACAGCCCTACGAGCAGTACTTC. The whole variable domain, remainder taken from reference TRBV2 and TRBJ2-7, is EPEVTQTPSHQVTQMGQEVILRCVPISNHLYFYWYRQILGQKVEFLVSFYNNEISEKSEIFDDQFSVERPDGSNFTLKIRSTKLEDSAMYFCASTQQGQPYEQYFGPGTRLTVT.

This clonotype was picked up many times. This chain links TRBV10-3 with TRBJ2-5; D unresolved. V was shortened by 4 bases and J by 2 bases, with 8 bases between the two germline ends. The CDR3 spans 13 residues. Germline V gene lookup returns CDR1 ENHRY and CDR2 SYGVKD. CDR3 amino acids: CAISANSQETQYF. In DNA form, the CDR3 reads TGTGCCATCAGTGCCAACAGTCAAGAGACCCAGTACTTC.

This clonotype was seen repeatedly, ten times or more. The chain links TRBV5-1 to TRBJ2-7; the match to TRBD1 covers 10 bases. The J segment lost 5 bases and the V segment lost 4 bases, leaving 6 bases of the junction unmatched. Germline values: CDR1 SGHRS, CDR2 YFSETQ. The CDR3 sequence is 14 residues long. This CDR3 reads CASSVGTGEDEQYF. The CDR3 region has the DNA TGCGCCAGCAGCGTAGGGACAGGGGAGGACGAGCAGTACTTC.

This clonotype has more than one count but fewer than ten. As the CDR3 is not closed by the conserved phenylalanine or tryptophan, this likely results from a read error. This sequence joins TRBV7-9 and TRBJ1-1; 7 bases are shared with TRBD1. The CDR3 contains 17 residues. Looked up from germline, CDR1 is SEHNR and CDR2 is FQNEAQ (reference sequence). V was clipped by 5 bases and J by 0 bases; unmatched bases: 12. CDR3 bases: TGTGCCAGCAGCGAAAACCAGACAGGGCGCATGAACACTGAAGCTTTCTTA. Residues: CASSENQTGRMNTEAFL.

The table lists this clonotype with a few counts. The chain recombines TRBV20-1 with TRBJ1-1, with unresolved D. The CDR3 is 14 amino acids. Germline values: CDR1 DFQATT, CDR2 SNEGSKA (reference sequence). V was shortened by 1 base and J by 2 bases, with 11 bases between the two germline ends. Written as DNA, the CDR3 is TGCAGTGCTAGAGGGTTCAGGCTTAACACTGAAGCTTTCTTT. Amino acids: CSARGFRLNTEAFF.

There are a few counts of this clonotype. V is TRBV12-3 or TRBV12-4 and J is TRBJ1-2, with a weak D call TRBD1 (5 bases). The CDR3 has 14 amino acids. Trimming stripped 5 bases from V and 7 bases from J, with 17 bases between. The CDR3, as DNA: TGTGCCAGCAGTGCCGGGACCCCCCGGAGTGGCTACACCTTC. Its translation: CASSAGTPRSGYTF.